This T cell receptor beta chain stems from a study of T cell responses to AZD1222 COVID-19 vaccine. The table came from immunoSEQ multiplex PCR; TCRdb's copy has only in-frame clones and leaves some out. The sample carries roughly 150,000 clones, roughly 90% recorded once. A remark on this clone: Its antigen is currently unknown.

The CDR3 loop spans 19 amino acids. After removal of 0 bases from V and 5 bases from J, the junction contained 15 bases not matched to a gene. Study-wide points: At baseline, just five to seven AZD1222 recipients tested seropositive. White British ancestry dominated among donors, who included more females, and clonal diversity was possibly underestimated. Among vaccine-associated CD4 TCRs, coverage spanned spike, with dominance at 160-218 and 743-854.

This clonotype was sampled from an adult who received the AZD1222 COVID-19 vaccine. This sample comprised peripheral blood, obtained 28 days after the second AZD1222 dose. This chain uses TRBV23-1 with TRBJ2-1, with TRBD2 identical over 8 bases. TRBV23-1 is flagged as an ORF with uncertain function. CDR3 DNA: TGCGCCAGCAGTCAATCGGCCGCGACGGAGCGGGGGTCCCACAATGAGCAGTTCTTC. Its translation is CASSQSAATERGSHNEQFF.